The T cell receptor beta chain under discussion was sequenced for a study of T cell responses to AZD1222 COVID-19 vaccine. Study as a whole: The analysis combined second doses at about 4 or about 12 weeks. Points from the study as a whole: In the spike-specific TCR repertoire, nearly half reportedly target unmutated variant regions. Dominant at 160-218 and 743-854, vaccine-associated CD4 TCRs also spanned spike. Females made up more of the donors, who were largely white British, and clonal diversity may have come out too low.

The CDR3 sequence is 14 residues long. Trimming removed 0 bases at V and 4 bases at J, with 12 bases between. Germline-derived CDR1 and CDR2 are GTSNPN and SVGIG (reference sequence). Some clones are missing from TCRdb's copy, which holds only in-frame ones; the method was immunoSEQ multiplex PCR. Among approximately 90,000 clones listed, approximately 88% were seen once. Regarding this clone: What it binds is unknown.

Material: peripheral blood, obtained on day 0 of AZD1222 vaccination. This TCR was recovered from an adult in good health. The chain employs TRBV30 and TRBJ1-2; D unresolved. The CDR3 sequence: CAWSVLAASYGYTF. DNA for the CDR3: TGTGCCTGGAGTGTATTGGCAGCCTCCTATGGCTACACCTTC.